The clone carrying this TCR beta chain was observed at least ten times. Its antigen is undetermined. The data were obtained in a study of regulatory T cells in long-lasting Graves disease. Study outcomes and limitations: The TCR repertoire of persistent Graves' patients was less diverse than that of newly diagnosed ones.

Arm-PCR of CDR3 regions and iRepertoire HTBI primers were used to build TCR beta libraries. Each CDR3 protein is one row after TCRdb ran MiXCR on the multiplex PCR reads. The table has hundreds of thousands of distinct CDR3 sequences, roughly 21% seen once; the top ten hold about 13%. Time point specified: persistent/refractory GD, antithyroid drugs over 5 years with positive TRAb. Researchers made the TCR library from RNA that was extracted from PBMCs. Per germline, CDR1 MNHEY and CDR2 SVGEGT. The CDR3 sequence is 15 residues long. Deletions cut 5 bases from V and 3 bases from J, with 17 bases between.

This sequence was found in a female donor with Graves disease. The chain is built from TRBV6-2 or TRBV6-3 and TRBJ2-7; D perhaps matches TRBD1 (6 bases). The starting material was peripheral blood mononuclear cells (PBMCs), obtained when the disease was refractory, from a patient treated with antithyroid drugs. The CDR3 DNA follows: TGTGCCAGCAGTGAGACGGACAGTCACGTCTACGAGCAGTACTTC. Its protein product is CASSETDSHVYEQYF.